These T cell receptor beta chains were read from a single sample in a study of T cells after yellow fever vaccination. Via MiXCR, TCRdb re-called the 5' RACE reads, giving one row per CDR3 protein. The table shows around 250,000 distinct CDR3 sequences, with less than 9% occurring only once. Sample: CD4+ T cells sorted from PBMCs, taken 15 days after the yellow fever booster vaccination. Receptors originate from a man younger than 40 who received the YFV17D yellow fever vaccine. Both conserved end residues are part of each CDR3. D genes are given only for firm matches. Some rows have no size entry. The others give once, few or many, or a class for an expanded clone.

d_call,j_call,clone_size,v_call,cdr3_aa,cdr3_nt
TRBD1,TRBJ1-1,few,TRBV10-3,CAITGQENTEAFF,TGTGCCATCACGGGACAGGAGAACACTGAAGCTTTCTTT
.,TRBJ1-1,.,TRBV20-1,CSASGYRLNTEAFF,TGCAGTGCTAGTGGGTATCGGTTGAACACTGAAGCTTTCTTT
TRBD2,TRBJ2-3,many,TRBV5-1,CASSLSGTSPDTQYF,TGCGCCAGCAGCTTGTCCGGGACTAGCCCCGATACGCAGTATTTT
.,TRBJ1-4,.,TRBV6-5,CASSYSYRGEKLFF,TGTGCCAGCAGTTACTCTTACAGAGGTGAAAAACTGTTTTTT
TRBD2,TRBJ2-7,many,TRBV12-3/TRBV12-4,CASTFLGGGGSREQYF,TGTGCCAGCACCTTTCTCGGGGGGGGAGGGTCCCGCGAGCAGTACTTC
.,TRBJ2-4,.,TRBV3-1,CASSRPGLGNIQYF,TGTGCCAGCAGCCGACCTGGTTTGGGAAACATTCAGTACTTC
TRBD2,TRBJ2-1,few,TRBV7-2,CASSGAGRNNEQFF,TGTGCCAGCTCAGGAGCGGGGAGAAACAATGAGCAGTTCTTC
.,TRBJ2-1,.,TRBV14,CASDNALALEKSSYNEQFF,TGTGCCAGCGACAACGCGCTGGCCCTAGAAAAAAGCTCCTACAATGAGCAGTTCTTC
.,TRBJ2-5,.,TRBV12-3/TRBV12-4,CASNLGGDWKQETQYF,TGTGCCAGCAATCTCGGTGGGGACTGGAAACAAGAGACCCAGTACTTC
TRBD2,TRBJ2-1,many,TRBV6-5,CASSSAPPIAGGPGTEQFF,TGTGCCAGCAGTTCTGCACCTCCGATAGCGGGAGGCCCCGGAACTGAGCAGTTCTTC
TRBD1,TRBJ2-6,few,TRBV5-1,CASSSGQVSGANVLTF,TGCGCCAGCAGCTCTGGACAGGTGTCCGGGGCCAACGTCCTGACTTTC
.,TRBJ2-1,many,TRBV7-3,CASSPRPPGLDNEQFF,TGTGCCAGCAGCCCACGACCCCCGGGCCTTGACAATGAGCAGTTCTTC
TRBD2,TRBJ2-5,.,TRBV11-2,CASSRLANQETQYF,TGTGCCAGCAGCCGACTAGCGAATCAAGAGACCCAGTACTTC
TRBD2,TRBJ2-1,many,TRBV5-1,CASGKTSGTGEQFF,TGCGCCAGCGGAAAGACTAGCGGGACCGGTGAGCAGTTCTTC
.,TRBJ2-1,.,TRBV20-1,CSARVLFSGRYNEQFF,TGCAGTGCTAGGGTTTTATTTAGCGGAAGGTACAATGAGCAGTTCTTC
.,TRBJ2-1,.,TRBV7-8,CASSPNWNSRQITAEQFF,TGTGCCAGCAGCCCAAATTGGAATAGCAGACAAATTACCGCTGAGCAGTTCTTC
TRBD2,TRBJ2-7,many,TRBV7-2,CASRVGTSGPNEQYF,TGTGCCAGCAGGGTTGGGACTAGCGGCCCGAACGAGCAGTACTTC
TRBD2,TRBJ2-1,few,TRBV6-5,CASSSSGGPHEQFF,TGTGCCAGCAGTTCGTCGGGAGGGCCTCATGAGCAGTTCTTC
.,TRBJ2-7,few,TRBV29-1,CSAGVFYEQYF,TGCAGCGCCGGGGTCTTCTACGAGCAGTACTTC